Listed here is a single T cell receptor (beta chain). This entry belongs to a study of blood T cell repertoires in COVID-19. Overall study: Nucleic acid was either cDNA or gDNA, and it came from T cells, B-cell-depleted T cells, or PBMCs.

Individuals drawn from about two dozen US areas were roughly 18 to 95 years old. Trimming pared 3 bases from V and 10 bases from J, leaving 13 bases between. Per germline, CDR1 MNHNY and CDR2 SVGAGI (reference sequence). The CDR3 extends over 12 amino acids. The data were produced by immunoSEQ multiplex PCR, yet TCRdb's version contains in-frame clones alone and is incomplete. The profile shows around 300,000 clones, over 75% of them singletons. This TCR was sampled from a woman between 18 and 29 years old who had recovered from COVID-19. Sequenced material: PBMCs or T cells enriched from blood (not recorded which). The chain links TRBV6-6 to TRBJ2-7; D possibly corresponds to TRBD1 (6 bases). This CDR3 is CASSYDGGAQYF. CDR3 bases: TGTGCCAGCAGTTATGATGGGGGCGCCCAGTACTTC.